The T cell receptor (beta chain) under discussion was sequenced for a study of T cell responses to AZD1222 COVID-19 vaccine. Study-wide results and caveats: The donors showed a predominance of white British ancestry and of females, with possible underestimation of clonal diversity. There were vaccine-associated CD4 TCRs across spike, dominant at 160-218 and 743-854.

Here immunoSEQ multiplex PCR was the method, and the copy in TCRdb shows in-frame clones only, minus some. Among tens of thousands of clones, over 75% were seen once, and the ten largest hold approximately 25%. This CDR3 has 20 amino acids. The V and J ends lost 0 bases and 2 bases respectively, with 24 bases between them. The germline gives CDR1 SGHNT, CDR2 YYREEE (reference sequence). With respect to this clone: Its antigen is unidentified.

The TCR comes from an adult who received the AZD1222 COVID-19 vaccine. The chain uses TRBV5-4 and TRBJ1-5; perhaps TRBD1 as D (5 bases). Source: peripheral blood, taken 28 days after the second AZD1222 dose. Here the CDR3 reads CASSLGGVYLEGFGNQPQHF. As DNA, the CDR3 is TGTGCCAGCAGCTTGGGAGGGGTCTACCTTGAGGGTTTCGGCAATCAGCCCCAGCATTTT.